One sample yielded the 7 T cell receptor delta chains listed below, sequenced in a study of delta chains in infants with herpesvirus infections. PBMC RNA was reverse transcribed using gamma-chain- and delta-chain-specific primers. TCRdb reanalysed the RT-PCR reads with CATT. The sample has about 850 delta-chain clones; about 21% are singletons. The material was peripheral blood, obtained at time point 2 of longitudinal follow-up. These receptor sequences come from a human donor who was a Ugandan infant, either HIV-exposed or HIV-unexposed (not recorded which).

Of note for this clone: A read error may be the cause here, since a much bigger clone is one base away. The chain uses TRDV1 and TRDJ2, with D perhaps TRDD3 (5 bases). The germline V gene has CDR1 TSWWSYY and CDR2 QGS. V gave up 0 bases and J gave up 4 bases, with 33 bases separating them. This CDR3 comprises 23 residues. CDR3 bases: TGTGCTCTTGGGGAACTAAAAAGGGCAGAAGTGATACACGGGGCCGCTTCGACAGCACAACTCTTCTTT. It specifies CALGELKRAEVIHGAASTAQLFF.

As for this clone: Germline and junction disagree at one end, which may indicate a read error. CDR3 amino acids: CALGAPRPLHWGIRWSTDRLIF. The CDR3, as DNA: TGTGCTCTTGGCGCGCCCCGACCCCTTCACTGGGGGATACGCTGGTCCACCGATAGACTCATCTTT. The V call is TRDV1, the J call TRDJ1, with 13 bases identical to TRDD3. The CDR3 sequence is 22 residues long. Germline CDR1 is TSWWSYY and CDR2 is QGS.

By sample fraction, this clone is large. J is TRDJ3 and V is TRDV2; D perhaps matches TRDD3 (6 bases). This CDR3 has 18 amino acids. From germline, CDR1 is GEAIGNYY and CDR2 EKD. Trimming cost V 5 bases and J 3 bases, with 19 bases left between them. As DNA, the CDR3 is TGTGCCTGTGTCCAGCTTACTGGGCGCGACTGGGACACCCGACAGATGTTTTTC. It yields the protein CACVQLTGRDWDTRQMFF.

This clone is deemed large. CDR3 bases: TGTGCCTGTGACAACTGGGGGAGCTCCTGGGACACCCGACAGATGTTTTTC. Translating gives CACDNWGSSWDTRQMFF. The rearrangement links TRDV2 to TRDJ3; TRDD3 matches at 9 bases. The CDR3 consists of 17 residues. CDR1 is GEAIGNYY, CDR2 EKD, per germline. Losses at the gene ends were 2 bases for V and 0 bases for J; bases not matched to a gene: 1.

Note on this clone: A far larger clone is a single base away, which makes a read error likely. The chain combines TRAV38-2/DV8 with TRDJ1; TRDD2 agrees at 8 bases. Germline V gives CDR1 TSESDYY, CDR2 QEAYKQQN. V was clipped by 10 bases and J by 0 bases; unmatched bases: 35. This CDR3 contains 23 residues. In DNA, the CDR3 is TGTGCTCTTAGGGCCTTCCTAGAACCGTCTGGCGGGGGGAACCGCATTTACACCGATAAACTCATCTTT. This codes for CALRAFLEPSGGGNRIYTDKLIF.

Turning to this clone: Given a much more abundant clone one base away, this may be a read error. The chain couples TRDV1 to TRDJ1; possibly TRDD3 for D (7 bases). V gave up 0 bases and J gave up 0 bases, with 32 bases separating them. The CDR3 is made up of 23 amino acids. The germline gives CDR1 TSWWSYY, CDR2 QGS. DNA for the CDR3: TGTGCTCTTGGGGAACTCTACATTCCTAGTAGCCTTGGGGGAGAGGCCTACACCGATAAACTCATCTTT. Translated, it gives CALGELYIPSSLGGEAYTDKLIF.

This clone is medium-sized within its sample. The chain uses TRDV2 and TRDJ3, with 13 nucleotides matching TRDD3. Per germline, CDR1 GEAIGNYY and CDR2 EKD. The CDR3 spans 18 residues. The V gene end was trimmed by 2 bases and the J gene end by 3 bases; junction bases not matched to a gene: 3. CDR3 sequence (DNA): TGTGCCTGTGACAAACTGGGGGATACGGGCTGGGACACCCGACAGATGTTTTTC. It codes for CACDKLGDTGWDTRQMFF.